Sequencing of this TCR beta chain was carried out in a study of T cells after yellow fever vaccination. This CDR3 contains 14 residues. V gave up 5 bases and J gave up 5 bases, with 15 bases separating them. CDR1 SEHNR and CDR2 FQNEAQ come from the germline V gene (reference sequence). TCRdb analysed the 5' RACE reads with MiXCR anew, one entry per CDR3 protein. The sample includes roughly 400,000 distinct CDR3 sequences, 18% of them seen just once. Source: PBMCs, taken before the yellow fever booster vaccination. This receptor was identified in a man in his late teens or twenties who received the YFV17D yellow fever vaccine. V and J are TRBV7-9 and TRBJ2-5, with D perhaps TRBD1 (6 bases). The CDR3: CASSDPGVWETQYF. For the CDR3, the DNA is TGTGCCAGCAGCGACCCAGGGGTGTGGGAGACCCAGTACTTC.